This T cell receptor beta chain derives from a study of shared clonotypes between healthy human individuals (dated by TCRdb to between 2020 and 2021). For the wider study: The cohort comprised two women and a few men aged 18 to 49 years. Per donor, leukapheresis produced somewhere between about 0.8 and 9 billion PBMCs. To increase sequencing depth and limit assay-specific biases, TCR repertoire library preparation and sequencing were carried out by different laboratories using diverse techniques. To estimate repertoire size and how much clonotype sharing occurs between individuals, the study deeply sequenced the blood TCR repertoires of about 5 healthy adults. For each donor, CD4 naive and CD4 memory were each given three plates, CD8 naive was given two plates, and CD8 memory was given one plate. The investigation overall reported the following: Compared with non-shared clonotypes, the clonotypes found in all four sorted-subset donors had higher generation probabilities. Roughly 5% of naive CD4, 3.5% of naive CD8, 2% to 2.5% of memory CD4, and approximately 0.4% of memory CD8 clonotypes were shared across a few donors. Because the study included a small number of donors, the genetic and exposure-history diversity represented was limited. Incomplete sequencing was indicated by rarefaction of sorted-subset datasets, despite the large sequencing depth. Sampling was restricted to blood, and TCR repertoires in tissues likely differ from the TCR repertoires found in blood. Pairwise subsampling led to the expectation that sequencing depth would affect the degree of clonotype sharing among donors. Estimated clonotype richness was generally larger for naive than for memory subsets.

Details on this clone: Its antigen is unknown. One base away there is no much larger clone; base qualities are not given.

CD8 naive samples were obtained by positive selection for CCR7 among CD45RO-negative cells, yielding a CD45RA+CCR7+ population from which TemRA cells were excluded. Healthy HIV-negative adults with no recently reported acute infections or vaccinations were included as donors. Only Caucasian adults living in Nashville, Tennessee, USA were represented among the donors. After blood collection by leukapheresis, PBMCs were isolated using Ficoll-Histopaque density gradient centrifugation and then cryopreserved in the vapor phase of liquid nitrogen. Purity and quantity of every magnetically sorted T cell population were checked by analytical flow cytometry. Genomic DNA was isolated from each sorted fraction and quantified by UV absorbance on a Nanodrop 2000c. Using the deep immunoSEQ assay, TCR CDR3 regions were amplified from genomic DNA by multiplex PCR. Genomic DNA extracted from each cell subset was distributed evenly over all wells of several immunoSEQ 96-well plates, and each plate served as one replicate. Each replicate PCR for sorted subsets received around 200 ng genomic DNA, equal to about 29,000 T cell genomes. Purified libraries were quantified with a Qubit 3.0 fluorometer, sized on a Bioanalyzer 2100, and re-quantified with the KAPA Library Quantification kit. Every immunoSEQ 96-well plate was sequenced on a dedicated single-read 150-cycle Illumina NextSeq 550 flow cell. On the authors' methods: The immunoSEQ output contained only junctional sequences without quality scores, so filtering could not match that applied to full-length reads. To assign V/J genes and CDR3, sequences were annotated using PyIR, a Python wrapper for IgBLAST v1.9, with IMGT germline references. Reads were removed for weak V/J assignments (E-value above 1e-6), missing CDR3, stop codons, out-of-frame junctions, or ambiguous translated residues. V3J clonotypes were defined by identical inferred V gene, J gene, and CDR3 amino acid sequence. Percentage overlap between repertoires was computed as shared unique clonotypes divided by the size of the smaller repertoire. Three approaches were used to assess repertoire richness: RTK rarefaction, the Chao1 estimator, and Recon v2.1 estimates of unobserved clonotypes. OLGA was used to compute generation probabilities for all TCRbeta clonotypes that the gDNA method yielded from several donors. Drawn from immuneACCESS, this table holds only the in-frame rearrangements with V and J called that TCRdb kept. Clones are partly lost; checked studies trace under half to an unresolved V gene and leave the rest unexplained. The DNA was the basis for D and trimming; V, J and clone size are from that table. Counted in this sample were about 680,000 clones; under 95% of them appeared once. The ten largest make up approximately 22% of the sample.

Inclusive of the bounding cysteine and phenylalanine, the CDR3 is 14 residues long. The entry retains the CDR3 DNA only, 42 bases that are in frame from base 1. Trimming removed 4 bases from V and 5 bases from J; the gene matches leave 8 bases unexplained. CDR1 SGHNT and CDR2 YENEEA are derived from the germline V gene. Sequencing used naive CD8+ T cells sorted from blood. The sample's cell subset or site, from its label and the paper: CD45RA+CCR7+. The rearranged chain carries TRBV11-3 and TRBJ2-7; 7 of the junction bases match TRBD1. The sequence was collected from a man between 25 and 39 years old in good health. The CDR3 region has the sequence CASSSRQGTDEQYF. The DNA sequence is as follows: TGTGCCAGCAGCTCCCGACAGGGAACGGACGAGCAGTACTTC.